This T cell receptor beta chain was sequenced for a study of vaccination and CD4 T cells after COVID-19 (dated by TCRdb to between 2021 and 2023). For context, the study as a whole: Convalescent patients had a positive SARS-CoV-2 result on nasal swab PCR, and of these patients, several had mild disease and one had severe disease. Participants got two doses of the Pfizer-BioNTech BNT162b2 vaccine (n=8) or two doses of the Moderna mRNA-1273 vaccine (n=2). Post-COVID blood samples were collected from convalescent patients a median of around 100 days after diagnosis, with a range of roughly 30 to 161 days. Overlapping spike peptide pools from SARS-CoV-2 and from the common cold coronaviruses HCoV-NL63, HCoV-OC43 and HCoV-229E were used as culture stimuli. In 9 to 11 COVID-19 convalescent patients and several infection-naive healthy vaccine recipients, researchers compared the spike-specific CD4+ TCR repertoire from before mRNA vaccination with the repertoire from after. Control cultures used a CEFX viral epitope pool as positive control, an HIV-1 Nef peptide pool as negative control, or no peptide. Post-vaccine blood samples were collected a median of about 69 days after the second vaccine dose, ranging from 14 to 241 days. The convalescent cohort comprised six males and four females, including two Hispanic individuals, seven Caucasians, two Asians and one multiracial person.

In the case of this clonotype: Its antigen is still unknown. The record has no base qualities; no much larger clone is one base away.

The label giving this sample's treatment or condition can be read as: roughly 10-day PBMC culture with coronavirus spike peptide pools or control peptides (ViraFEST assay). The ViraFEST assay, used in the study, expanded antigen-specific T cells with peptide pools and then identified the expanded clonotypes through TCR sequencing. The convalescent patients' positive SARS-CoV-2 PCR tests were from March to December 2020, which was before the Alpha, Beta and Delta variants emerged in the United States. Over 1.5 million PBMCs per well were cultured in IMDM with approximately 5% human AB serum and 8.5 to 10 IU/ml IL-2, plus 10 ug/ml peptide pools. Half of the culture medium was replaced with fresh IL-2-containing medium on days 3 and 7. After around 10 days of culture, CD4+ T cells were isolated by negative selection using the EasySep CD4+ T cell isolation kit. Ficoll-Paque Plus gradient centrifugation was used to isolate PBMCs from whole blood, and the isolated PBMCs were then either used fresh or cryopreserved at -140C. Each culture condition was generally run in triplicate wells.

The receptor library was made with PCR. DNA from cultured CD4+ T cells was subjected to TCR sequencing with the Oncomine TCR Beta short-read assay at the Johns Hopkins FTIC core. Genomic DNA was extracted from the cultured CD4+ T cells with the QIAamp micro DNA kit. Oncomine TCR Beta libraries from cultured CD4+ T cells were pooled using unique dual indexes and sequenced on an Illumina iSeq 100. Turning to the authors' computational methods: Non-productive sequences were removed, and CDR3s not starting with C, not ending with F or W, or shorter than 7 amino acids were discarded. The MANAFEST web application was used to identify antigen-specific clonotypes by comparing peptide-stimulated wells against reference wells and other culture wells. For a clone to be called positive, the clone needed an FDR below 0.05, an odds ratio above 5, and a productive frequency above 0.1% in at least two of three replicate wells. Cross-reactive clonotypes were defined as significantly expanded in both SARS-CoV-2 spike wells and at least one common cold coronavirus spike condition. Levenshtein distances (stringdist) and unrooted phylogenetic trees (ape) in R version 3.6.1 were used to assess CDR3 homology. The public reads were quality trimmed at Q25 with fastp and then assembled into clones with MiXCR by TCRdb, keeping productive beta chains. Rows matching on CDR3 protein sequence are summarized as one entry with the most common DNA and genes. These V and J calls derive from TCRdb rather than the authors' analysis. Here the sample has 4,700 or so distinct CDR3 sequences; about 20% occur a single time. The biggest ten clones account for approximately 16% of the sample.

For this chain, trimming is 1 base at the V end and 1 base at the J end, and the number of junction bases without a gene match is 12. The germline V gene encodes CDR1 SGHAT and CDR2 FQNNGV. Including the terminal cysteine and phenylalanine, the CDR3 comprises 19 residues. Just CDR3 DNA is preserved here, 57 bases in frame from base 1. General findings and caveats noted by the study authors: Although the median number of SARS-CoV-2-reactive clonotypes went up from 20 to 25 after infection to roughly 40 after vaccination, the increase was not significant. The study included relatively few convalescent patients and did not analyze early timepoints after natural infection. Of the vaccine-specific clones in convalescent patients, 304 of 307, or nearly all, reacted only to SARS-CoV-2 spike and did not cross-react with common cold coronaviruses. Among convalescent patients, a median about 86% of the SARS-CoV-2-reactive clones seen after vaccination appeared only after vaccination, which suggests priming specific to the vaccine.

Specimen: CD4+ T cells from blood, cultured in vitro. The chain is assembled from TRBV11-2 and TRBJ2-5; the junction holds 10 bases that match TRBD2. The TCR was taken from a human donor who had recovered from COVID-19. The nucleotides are TGTGCCAGCAGCTTAGGAATGCGTTGGGCTAGCGGGGGCCAAGAGACCCAGTACTTC. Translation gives CASSLGMRWASGGQETQYF.